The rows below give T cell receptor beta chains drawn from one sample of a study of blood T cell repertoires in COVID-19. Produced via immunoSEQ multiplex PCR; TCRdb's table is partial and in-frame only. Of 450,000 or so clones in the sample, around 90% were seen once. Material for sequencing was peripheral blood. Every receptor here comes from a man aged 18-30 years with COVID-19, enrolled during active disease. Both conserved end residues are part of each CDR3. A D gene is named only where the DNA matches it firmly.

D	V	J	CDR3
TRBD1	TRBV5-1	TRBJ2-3	CARGQGQWSSDTQYF
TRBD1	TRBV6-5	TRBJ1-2	CASSYLGQGGYGYTF
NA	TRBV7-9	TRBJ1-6	CASSSATGNRAPLHF
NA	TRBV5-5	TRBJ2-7	CASSLVAEAYEQYF
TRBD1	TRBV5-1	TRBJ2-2	CASSAQGASTGELFF
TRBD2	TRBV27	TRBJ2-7	CASSLYGKAGGYEQYF
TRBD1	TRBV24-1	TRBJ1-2	CATSDWDREAGYTF
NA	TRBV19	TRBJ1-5	CASSIRGGGQPQHF
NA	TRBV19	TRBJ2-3	CASSIRSSGVFTDTQYF
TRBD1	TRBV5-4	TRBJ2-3	CASSLKGQSYTDTQYF
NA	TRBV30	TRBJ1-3	CAWSDQGFSGNTIYF
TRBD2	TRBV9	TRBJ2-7	CASSESSGSGNEQYF
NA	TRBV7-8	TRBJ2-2	CASSLVGGESNTGELFF
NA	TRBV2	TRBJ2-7	CASSVQFTYEQYF
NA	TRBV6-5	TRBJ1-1	CATGQPHEAFF
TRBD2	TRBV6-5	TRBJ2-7	CASSPGGTSSYEQYF
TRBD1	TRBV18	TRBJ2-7	CASSPGTGVHEQYF
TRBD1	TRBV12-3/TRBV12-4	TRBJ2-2	CASRGQGVGELFF
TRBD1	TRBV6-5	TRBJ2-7	CASSWLDRGTHEQYF
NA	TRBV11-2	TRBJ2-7	CASSKDGGYEQYF
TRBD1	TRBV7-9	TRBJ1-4	CASSDRDRGTEKLFF
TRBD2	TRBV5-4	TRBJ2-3	CASSLGRGARLDTQYF
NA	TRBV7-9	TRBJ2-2	CASSLGANTGELFF
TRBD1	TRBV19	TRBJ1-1	CATSLGGRSNTEAFF
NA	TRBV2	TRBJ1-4	CASSGQSGGEKLFF
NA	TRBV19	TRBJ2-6	CASSISPGLGANVLTF
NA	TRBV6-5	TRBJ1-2	CASSLRGYTF
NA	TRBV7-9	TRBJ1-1	CASSPQVDGTEAFF
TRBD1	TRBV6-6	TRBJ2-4	CASSDPTGAGGIQYF
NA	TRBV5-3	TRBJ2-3	CARSLEDGITDTQYF
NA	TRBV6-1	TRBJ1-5	CASSEARGSDQPQHF
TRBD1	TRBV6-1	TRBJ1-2	CASSEWATGGAYYGYTF
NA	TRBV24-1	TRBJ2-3	CAADREGSDTQYF
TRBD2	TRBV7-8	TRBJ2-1	CASSLRGREGASNEQFF
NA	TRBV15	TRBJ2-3	CATSGGVVLSTDTQYF
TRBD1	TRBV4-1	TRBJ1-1	CASSQEDRGDGAFF
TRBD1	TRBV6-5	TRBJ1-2	CASTGGAYGYTF
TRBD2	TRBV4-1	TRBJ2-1	CASSQDWSGGANEQFF
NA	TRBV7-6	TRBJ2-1	CASSQGGLNNEQFF
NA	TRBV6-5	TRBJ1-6	CASSYTGTNNSPLHF
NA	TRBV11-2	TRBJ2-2	CASSVWAGINTGELFF
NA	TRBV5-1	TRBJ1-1	CASSFQGSNTEAFF
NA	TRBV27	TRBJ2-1	CASSSLQGVNEQFF
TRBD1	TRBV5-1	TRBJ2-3	CASSLLDRGLPSTDTQYF
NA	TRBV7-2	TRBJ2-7	CASSPIRGPGGQYF
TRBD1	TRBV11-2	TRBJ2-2	CASSSRTGEGTGELFF
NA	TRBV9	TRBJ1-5	CASSALAGNQPQHF
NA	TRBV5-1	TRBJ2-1	CASSFGNGINNEQFF
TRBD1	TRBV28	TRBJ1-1	CASSPWGTGQNTEAFF
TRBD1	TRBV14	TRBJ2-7	CASSPGQGIYEQYF
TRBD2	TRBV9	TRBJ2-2	CASSPAGEGLTGELFF
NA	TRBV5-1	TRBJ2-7	CASSTGTPYEQYF
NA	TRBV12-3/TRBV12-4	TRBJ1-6	CASSSGITRPLHF
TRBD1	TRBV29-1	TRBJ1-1	CSVFWTGNTEAFF
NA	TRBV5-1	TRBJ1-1	CASSLDRLPLGEAFF